The 17 T cell receptor beta chains presented below share a single source sample, sequenced in a study of blood T cell repertoires in COVID-19. Repertoires were generated with immunoSEQ multiplex PCR, while TCRdb's copy carries only in-frame clones and drops some. The sample lists approximately 54,000 clones; approximately 82% were seen once. The sample comprised peripheral blood. All receptors derive from a human donor in a cohort sampled during active COVID-19.

This chain's CDR3 is CASSFRIGAGAYDEQYF. The CDR3 DNA is TGTGCCAGCAGTTTTCGTATCGGAGCGGGTGCCTACGACGAGCAGTACTTC. This chain connects TRBV27 to TRBJ2-7, with D perhaps matching TRBD2 (6 bases). The CDR3 length is 17 residues. With 3 bases removed from V and 5 bases from J, the gap between germline ends came to 23 bases. The germline V gene has CDR1 MNHEY and CDR2 SMNVEV (reference sequence).

This clone showed up just a few times. The chain couples TRBV6-5 to TRBJ1-2, with D perhaps matching TRBD1 (5 bases). Trimming pared 7 bases from V and 8 bases from J, leaving 14 bases between. Germline-derived CDR1 and CDR2 are MNHEY and SVGAGI. The CDR3 runs to 12 residues. This chain's CDR3 is CASTLGGKGYTF. The CDR3 bases are TGTGCCAGCACCCTGGGGGGAAAGGGCTACACCTTC.

The chain carries TRBV6-5 and TRBJ2-4; 7 bases are a match to TRBD1. The CDR3 consists of 15 residues. Germline lookup yields CDR1 MNHEY and CDR2 SVGAGI. V was pared by 6 bases and J by 2 bases, with 7 bases of the junction left unmatched. CDR3 region: CASSPTGMTKNIQYF. DNA for the CDR3: TGTGCCAGCAGCCCGACAGGGATGACCAAAAACATTCAGTACTTC.

The chain couples TRBV5-1 to TRBJ2-7, with D perhaps TRBD1 (6 bases). This CDR3 comprises 17 residues. Trimming left V 0 bases short and J 4 bases short, with 20 bases between. The germline gives CDR1 SGHRS, CDR2 YFSETQ. The CDR3 loop reads CASSLGGRQVGSYEQYF. As DNA, the CDR3 is TGCGCCAGCAGCTTGGGTGGGAGACAGGTGGGATCTTACGAGCAGTACTTC.

The CDR3 loop reads CASSTHTGNTEAFF. CDR3 DNA sequence: TGTGCCAGTAGTACCCATACAGGGAACACTGAAGCTTTCTTT. This chain connects TRBV19 to TRBJ1-1; a weak D match, TRBD1 (5 bases). This CDR3 spans 14 amino acids. Trimming removed 4 bases from V and 1 base from J, with 10 bases in between. Per the germline V gene, CDR1 is LNHDA and CDR2 is SQIVND (reference sequence).

The chain has TRBV5-6 and TRBJ1-1; no definite D call. V lost 0 bases to trimming and J lost 0 bases, with 12 bases between them. Germline assignment: CDR1 SGHDT and CDR2 YYEEEE. CDR3 length: 16 amino acids. The CDR3 DNA is TGTGCCAGCAGCTTGGGGCTCTTTGCCATGAACACTGAAGCTTTCTTT. Translated, it gives CASSLGLFAMNTEAFF. The whole variable domain, remainder taken from reference TRBV5-6 and TRBJ1-1, is DAGVTQSPTHLIKTRGQQVTLRCSPKSGHDTVSWYQQALGQGPQFIFQYYEEEERQRGNFPDRFSGHQFPNYSSELNVNALLLGDSALYLCASSLGLFAMNTEAFFGQGTRLTVV.

This chain joins TRBV12-5 and TRBJ2-5; maybe TRBD2 (6 bases). V lost 1 base to trimming and J lost 4 bases, with 19 bases between them. The CDR3 extends over 17 amino acids. Germline V gives CDR1 LGHNT, CDR2 FRNRAP. The CDR3 DNA is TGTGCTAGTGGTTTGGGTAGAAAGGACGGGGAGGCAGAGACCCAGTACTTC. Protein: CASGLGRKDGEAETQYF.

V is TRBV14 and J is TRBJ2-2; the match to TRBD2 covers 7 bases. V lost 1 base and J lost 6; bases outside the gene matches: 5. The CDR3 is 15 residues long. Germline CDR1 and CDR2: SGHDN and FVKESK. The CDR3 sequence is CASSQGASGPGELFF. DNA of the CDR3: TGTGCCAGCAGCCAAGGGGCTAGCGGCCCCGGGGAGCTGTTTTTT.

The gene calls are TRBV28 and TRBJ1-2, with a tentative D call TRBD1 (6 bases). This CDR3 region has 13 residues. V shed 6 bases and J shed 7 bases, with 15 bases lying between them. Looked up from germline, CDR1 is MDHEN and CDR2 is SYDVKM. CDR3 DNA sequence: TGTGCCAGCAGCCCCCCCCGGACAGTTGGCTACACCTTC. This sequence encodes CASSPPRTVGYTF.

The chain is built from TRBV5-1 and TRBJ2-1; the match to TRBD2 covers 10 bases. Germline V gives CDR1 SGHRS, CDR2 YFSETQ. The V gene end was trimmed by 4 bases and the J gene end by 5 bases; junction bases not matched to a gene: 3. The CDR3 is 14 amino acids. The CDR3 DNA reads TGCGCCAGCAGCCGCGGGACTAGCGACAATGAGCAGTTCTTC. This sequence encodes CASSRGTSDNEQFF.

The rearrangement links TRBV29-1 to TRBJ1-3; a weak D match, TRBD1 (5 bases). From germline, CDR1 is SQVTM and CDR2 ANQGSEA. V lost 7 bases and J lost 0, with 16 bases in between. This CDR3 has 15 amino acids. CDR3 amino acids: CSAGGGKASGNTIYF. The CDR3 nucleotides are TGCAGCGCCGGGGGTGGGAAGGCCTCTGGAAACACCATATATTTT.

The chain joins TRBV2 to TRBJ1-2, with a possible D match to TRBD1 (5 bases). This CDR3 is built from 14 residues. Trimming removed 3 bases from V and 7 bases from J, with 15 bases in between. Per the germline V gene, CDR1 is SNHLY and CDR2 is FYNNEI. CDR3 coding DNA: TGTGCCAGCAGTGATGGGGCCACCTGGAGTGGCTACACCTTC. Translation gives CASSDGATWSGYTF.

The genes are TRBV11-2 and TRBJ2-5; 8 nucleotides agree with TRBD1. The germline V gene encodes CDR1 SGHAT and CDR2 FQNNGV. This CDR3 is built from 17 residues. Losses at the gene ends were 7 bases for V and 1 base for J; bases not matched to a gene: 14. CDR3 DNA sequence: TGTGCCAGCACCCTAGGGACAGGACGCACCTTCCAAGAGACCCAGTACTTC. Translating it yields CASTLGTGRTFQETQYF.

This chain connects TRBV28 to TRBJ1-2; no clear D. The CDR3 is made up of 13 amino acids. Per germline, CDR1 MDHEN and CDR2 SYDVKM. Trimming removed 6 bases from V and 2 bases from J, with 10 bases in between. The CDR3 region is CASRDERNYGYTF. The CDR3 DNA reads TGTGCCAGCAGAGATGAACGGAACTATGGCTACACCTTC.

This chain uses TRBV24-1 with TRBJ2-1, with TRBD2 matching over 7 bases. J gave up 0 bases and V 5 bases, and 6 bases lay outside the gene matches. The CDR3 is 16 amino acids. Germline V lookup: CDR1 KGHDR, CDR2 SFDVKD. The CDR3 here is CATSGASGTSYNEQFF. In DNA, the CDR3 is TGTGCCACCAGTGGGGCTAGCGGAACCTCCTACAATGAGCAGTTCTTC.

The genes are TRBV30 and TRBJ2-5; 9 positions match TRBD2. Germline assignment: CDR1 GTSNPN and CDR2 SVGIG (reference sequence). The CDR3 contains 14 residues. With V trimmed by 1 base and J by 1 base, 1 base remained unmatched. The CDR3 coding sequence is TGTGCCTGGAGTGGAGCGGGAGGCCAAGAGACCCAGTACTTC. Its translation is CAWSGAGGQETQYF.

This clone turned up a few times. The chain links TRBV3-1 (or the pseudogene TRBV3-2) to TRBJ1-6, with TRBD1 identical over 11 bases. This CDR3 has 15 amino acids. Germline V lookup: CDR1 LGHDT, CDR2 YNNKEL (reference sequence). J lost 10 bases, V lost 7 bases, and 9 bases had no gene match. CDR3: CASTQGTGGYSPLHF. CDR3 in DNA: TGTGCCAGCACCCAGGGGACAGGGGGATACTCACCCCTCCACTTT.